This T cell receptor (beta chain) is drawn from a study of blood T cell repertoires in COVID-19 (dated by TCRdb to about 2020). Background on the whole study: Collaborator samples came from the United States, Italy and Spain and covered acute and convalescent phases of COVID-19. The material from the prospective study consisted of cDNA or gDNA derived from T cells, B-cell-depleted T cells, or PBMCs. The dataset comprised deeply sampled blood TCRbeta repertoires from subjects exposed to, actively infected with, or recovered from COVID-19. The repertoires were made available in a free public database intended to serve as a resource for research on the immune response to SARS-CoV-2. The samples were drawn from two sources: the first 160 participants of the ongoing ImmuneRACE study, and 1,000 to 1,500 subjects contributed by 6 global collaborators. A de-identified subject ID, COVID-19 status, age in years and sex were almost always included in the sample metadata. Where HLA class I and class II types were available, the types were taken from metadata supplied by the sample provider, not from assay-based typing.

Results and caveats for the whole study, not just this receptor: The amount of clinical and demographic metadata varied by source and participant and was provided uncurated.

TCRbeta CDR3 regions were amplified from genomic DNA by means of the immunoSEQ Assay, a bias-controlled multiplex PCR. The study's processing was this. Within the assay, amplification of reference gene primers was used to estimate how many nucleated cells each sample contained. Sequence reads were collapsed and filtered to measure the absolute abundance of every unique TCRbeta CDR3 rearrangement. For each sample, productive Simpson clonality was calculated by taking the square root of Simpson's diversity index across productive rearrangements. TCRdb carries this immuneACCESS record with in-frame sequences only. Its versions omit some clonotypes, under half of them owing to an unresolved V gene in the studies checked, with the rest unexplained. The V and J calls and clone size are taken from that table; D and trimming were inferred from the DNA. In all, the sample holds 150,000 to 200,000 clones, and around 84% of those were seen once. The ten largest clones add up to 2.7% of the sample.

Trimming leaves V shorter by 2 bases and J shorter by 0 bases, with the junction holding 7 bases beyond the gene matches. CDR1 and CDR2 were assigned from the germline V gene as LGHNA and YSLEER. Including the terminal cysteine and phenylalanine, the CDR3 comprises 18 residues. The only DNA kept is the CDR3, 54 bases in frame from the first base. Points on this clone: Its binding antigen is unknown. Base qualities were left out, and no much larger clone turns up one base away.

The collaborating institutions used their own protocols to collect whole blood in K2EDTA tubes. For TCRbeta analysis, collaborators shipped samples as frozen whole blood, isolated PBMCs, or DNA extracted from either of those sample types. Sequenced material: peripheral blood. Rearrangement joined TRBV4-3 to TRBJ2-6, and TRBD2 aligns with 7 junction nucleotides. This receptor was taken from a man aged 40-49 years with active or convalescent COVID-19. The CDR3 in this case is CASSQISGLSSGANVLTF. The base sequence is TGCGCCAGCAGCCAAATTAGCGGGTTAAGCTCTGGGGCCAACGTCCTGACTTTC.